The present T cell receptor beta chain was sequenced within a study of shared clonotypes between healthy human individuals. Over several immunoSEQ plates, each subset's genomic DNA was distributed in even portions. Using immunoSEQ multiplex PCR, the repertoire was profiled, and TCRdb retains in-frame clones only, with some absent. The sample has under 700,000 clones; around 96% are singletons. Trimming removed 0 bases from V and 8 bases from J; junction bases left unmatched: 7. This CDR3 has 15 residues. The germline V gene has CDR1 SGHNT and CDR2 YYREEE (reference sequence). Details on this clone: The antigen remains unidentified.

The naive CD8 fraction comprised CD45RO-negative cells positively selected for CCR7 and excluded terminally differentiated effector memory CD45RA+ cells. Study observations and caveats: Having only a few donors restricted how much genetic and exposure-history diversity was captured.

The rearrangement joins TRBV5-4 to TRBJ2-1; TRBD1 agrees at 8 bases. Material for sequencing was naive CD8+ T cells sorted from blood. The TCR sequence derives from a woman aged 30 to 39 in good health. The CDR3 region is CASSLAFDRGYEQFF. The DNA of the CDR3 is TGTGCCAGCAGCTTGGCCTTCGACAGGGGATATGAGCAGTTCTTC.